The 4 T cell receptor beta chains given below trace back to one sample, sequenced in a study of monozygotic twins with inflammatory bowel disease. Using the 5' RACE reads, TCRdb records one entry per CDR3 protein without DNA. The sample totals over 100,000 distinct CDR3 sequences. The source material was blood. These receptor sequences come from a human donor with ulcerative colitis or Crohn's disease, or a healthy co-twin of an affected twin (not recorded which).

The chain combines TRBV4-3 with TRBJ2-3; TCRdb proposes TRBD2, but this gene call is untestable without DNA. The CDR3 is 17 residues long. Germline V gives CDR1 LGHNA, CDR2 YSLEER. Here the CDR3 reads CASSQDFLAGYTDTQYF.

The J gene is TRBJ2-1, the V gene TRBV7-3; the D gene TCRdb calls, TRBD2, cannot be checked with no DNA. This CDR3 is built from 18 residues. Germline CDR1 reads SGHTA; CDR2 reads FQGTGA. CDR3 in amino acids: CASSRRTSGGPRYNEQFF.

The chain employs TRBV12-3 or TRBV12-4 and TRBJ2-7; TCRdb calls TRBD1, which cannot be checked without DNA. The CDR3 extends over 15 amino acids. This CDR3 reads CASSSPGRGALEQYF.

The rearrangement joins TRBV7-2 to TRBJ2-7; TCRdb selects TRBD2, and the lack of DNA leaves this call unchecked. Germline values: CDR1 SGHTA, CDR2 FQGNSA. CDR3 length: 16 residues. CDR3 amino acids: CASSLGTQGAPYEQYF.